The clone carrying this T cell receptor beta chain was seen just once. Its antigen is currently unknown. Because the CDR3's place on the DNA is in doubt, the DNA is left out and the CDR3 is given as listed by TCRdb. Patients who underwent sequencing had shown CD8+CD57+ cell expansion by flow cytometry. The sample originates from a study of CD8+CD57+ T cells in acquired aplastic anemia. Genomic DNA, serving as template, underwent TCR beta VDJ and CDR3 profiling. TCRdb recomputed calls from the reads with MiXCR, one row per CDR3 protein. The table records under 200,000 distinct CDR3 sequences, around 48% of them present only once. Study results and limitations: CD8+ Simpson's diversity did not differ significantly between patients and controls.

The sequence was collected from a human donor with aplastic anemia. The specimen sequenced was sorted CD4+, CD8+, or CD8+CD57+ T cells (not recorded which) from PBMCs.

The CDR3 loop reads CSVAGGINERSF. This chain joins TRBV29-1 and TRBJ2-1. Including both end residues, the CDR3 is 12 amino acids long. Looked up from germline, CDR1 is SQVTM and CDR2 is ANQGSEA.